In this sample, the clone carrying this T cell receptor beta chain turned up once. These data come from a study of blood T cell repertoires in COVID-19. Germline values: CDR1 LGHNA, CDR2 YNFKEQ. This CDR3 region has 18 residues. V lost 0 bases and J 3 bases, leaving 15 bases between the germline ends. The data were produced by immunoSEQ multiplex PCR, yet TCRdb's version contains in-frame clones alone and is incomplete. The sample holds some 180,000 clones, 85% to 90% seen once. The chain combines TRBV4-2 with TRBJ1-6; tentatively, D is TRBD1 (5 bases). The specimen sequenced was PBMCs or T cells enriched from blood (not recorded which). The TCR sequence derives from a woman aged 40 to 55 in a cohort exposed to, infected with or recovered from COVID-19 (not recorded which). The CDR3 reads CASSQDSTAGYYNSPLHF. CDR3 nucleotide sequence: TGTGCCAGCAGCCAAGATAGTACTGCAGGGTACTATAATTCACCCCTCCACTTT.